The 29 T cell receptor beta chains below were found in one sample sequenced in a study of T cell repertoires in cytomegalovirus infection. MiXCR, run by TCRdb on the reads, gives a single entry per CDR3 protein. The sample has 300,000 to 400,000 distinct CDR3 sequences, more than 8% seen once; the top ten hold about 3.9%. The sequenced sample consisted of PBMCs. All receptors derive from a human donor in good health (CMV status not recorded). Some clones in this sample may be carry-over from other donors' samples.

This chain joins TRBV6-1 and TRBJ2-1; D is tentatively TRBD1 or TRBD2 (6 bases each). From germline, CDR1 is MNHNS and CDR2 SASEGT. This CDR3 is 13 amino acids long. The V gene lost 7 bases and the J gene lost 8 bases, with 15 bases spanning the gap. The CDR3 loop is CASTPLGGYEQFF. CDR3 coding DNA: TGTGCCAGCACCCCACTCGGGGGCTATGAGCAGTTCTTC.

In the case of this clonotype: A much larger clone sits a single nucleotide away, making a read error possible. This CDR3 fails to terminate in the conserved phenylalanine or tryptophan, so it likely reflects a read error. The V call is TRBV7-2, the J call TRBJ1-4, with a tentative D call TRBD1 (5 bases). Per the germline V gene, CDR1 is SGHTA and CDR2 is FQGNSA. V lost 5 bases, J lost 10 bases, and 14 bases lay in between. The CDR3 has 13 amino acids. DNA of the CDR3: TGTGCCAGCAGCCCTCGGGGGGGTGGAAAACTGTTTTAT. This codes for CASSPRGGGKLFY.

V usage is TRBV4-1 and J usage is TRBJ1-2; D may be TRBD1 (6 bases). V gave up 1 base and J gave up 4 bases, with 10 bases separating them. Germline V gene data show CDR1 as MGHRA and CDR2 as YSYEKL. CDR3 length: 14 residues. The CDR3 sequence: CASSQGTGPYGYTF. The CDR3 coding sequence is TGCGCCAGCAGCCAAGGTACAGGGCCCTATGGCTACACCTTC.

In DNA form, the CDR3 reads TGTGCCAGCAGCCGAGTTCGAGTAGAGCAGTTCTTC. Its translation: CASSRVRVEQFF. This chain uses TRBV7-6 with TRBJ2-1; D gene uncertain. Germline V lookup: CDR1 SGHVS, CDR2 FNYEAQ. V dropped 5 bases and J dropped 10 bases, with 12 bases sitting between them. The CDR3 spans 12 residues.

This rearrangement joins TRBV6-6 to TRBJ2-7, with 7 nucleotides matching TRBD2. The CDR3 loop spans 17 amino acids. J gave up 3 bases and V 5 bases, and 16 bases lay outside the gene matches. Germline CDR1 and CDR2: MNHNY and SVGAGI (reference sequence). CDR3 sequence (DNA): TGTGCCAGCAGTGGGAAGGGAGGGGACCCCCGCTTCTACGAGCAGTACTTC. Translation: CASSGKGGDPRFYEQYF.

V gene TRBV4-3 combines with J gene TRBJ2-7, with 8 bases identical to TRBD2. Germline CDR1 LGHNA, CDR2 YSLEER. The CDR3 extends over 15 amino acids. Unmatched junction bases numbered 4, after V lost 1 base and J lost 2 bases. The CDR3 DNA follows: TGCGCCAGCAGCCAAGGACTAGCGCCAACCTACGAGCAGTACTTC. Its translation: CASSQGLAPTYEQYF.

The chain joins TRBV7-9 to TRBJ1-1; 8 bases map to TRBD1. Germline lookup yields CDR1 SEHNR and CDR2 FQNEAQ (reference sequence). The length of the CDR3 is 15 residues. Trimming removed 1 base from V and 0 bases from J; junction bases left unmatched: 1. This chain's CDR3 is CASSLGDRLNTEAFF. The CDR3 DNA reads TGTGCCAGCAGCTTAGGGGACAGGCTGAACACTGAAGCTTTCTTT. Using reference TRBV7-9 and TRBJ1-1 for the parts outside the CDR3, the full variable domain is DTGVSQNPRHKITKRGQNVTFRCDPISEHNRLYWYRQTLGQGPEFLTYFQNEAQLEKSRLLSDRFSAERPKGSFSTLEIQRTEQGDSAMYLCASSLGDRLNTEAFFGQGTRLTVV.

V and J are TRBV11-1 and TRBJ2-7; the D gene could be TRBD1 or TRBD2 (5 bases each). Germline values: CDR1 SGHAT, CDR2 FQDESV (reference sequence). V was trimmed by 3 bases and J by 2 bases, leaving 11 bases between them. The CDR3 runs 14 residues. CDR3 DNA: TGTGCCAGCAGCTTCCGGGACGGGCCCTACGAGCAGTACTTC. As protein: CASSFRDGPYEQYF.

The chain carries TRBV28 and TRBJ1-4; D remains ambiguous. The CDR3 is 13 residues long. Germline assignment: CDR1 MDHEN and CDR2 SYDVKM. Trimming left V 4 bases short and J 12 bases short, with 15 bases between. CDR3 nucleotide sequence: TGTGCCAGCAGTTCGGGCCGGGTTTCCCAACTGTTTTTT. As protein: CASSSGRVSQLFF.

This clonotype has a count of ten or more. The chain recombines TRBV12-3 or TRBV12-4 with TRBJ2-1, with 13 bases fitting TRBD2. V shed 6 bases, J shed 4 bases, and the junction held 3 bases outside the gene matches. The CDR3 is made up of 15 amino acids. The CDR3 sequence: CASRPTSGGYNEQFF. The CDR3 nucleotides are TGTGCCAGCAGGCCGACTAGCGGGGGGTACAATGAGCAGTTCTTC.

In this sample, this clonotype turned up many times. The chain combines TRBV7-2 with TRBJ2-1, with TRBD2 matching 12 bases. The CDR3 is 17 amino acids. With 5 bases clipped from V and 7 bases from J, the junction kept 12 bases outside the gene matches. CDR1 SGHTA and CDR2 FQGNSA come from the germline V gene. This CDR3 reads CASSHSLAGGVVNEQFF. The CDR3 DNA reads as TGTGCCAGCAGCCATTCACTAGCGGGAGGAGTAGTAAATGAGCAGTTCTTC.

At least ten counts were recorded for this clonotype. V and J are TRBV7-9 and TRBJ2-7; D call uncertain. V was trimmed by 5 bases and J by 7 bases, leaving 12 bases between them. Germline-derived CDR1 and CDR2 are SEHNR and FQNEAQ (reference sequence). This CDR3 is built from 12 residues. The CDR3 DNA reads as TGTGCCAGCAGCCCCCCTATGGGAGAGCAGTACTTC. Its translation is CASSPPMGEQYF.

This clonotype came up many times. The rearrangement joins TRBV12-3 or TRBV12-4 to TRBJ2-7, with a possible D match to TRBD2 (5 bases). This CDR3 contains 15 residues. Trimming removed 5 bases at V and 3 bases at J, with 17 bases between. DNA for the CDR3: TGTGCCAGCAGTCCCTCTGGGAGCGCTAACTACGAGCAGTACTTC. It yields the protein CASSPSGSANYEQYF.

V usage is TRBV2 and J usage is TRBJ2-1; D may correspond to TRBD1 or TRBD2 (5 bases each). The CDR3 contains 14 residues. CDR1 SNHLY and CDR2 FYNNEI come from the germline V gene. The germline V and J ends were trimmed by 4 bases and 9 bases, with 16 bases remaining between them. Written as DNA, the CDR3 is TGTGCCAGCAGTGGGGGGTCCCTCAGAGGTGAGCAGTTCTTC. Its protein product is CASSGGSLRGEQFF.

This clonotype was detected only a few times. The chain is built from TRBV27 and TRBJ2-3; D unresolved. CDR3 length: 14 residues. Trimming took off 3 bases at V and 0 bases at J, with 7 bases between the two ends. Germline V lookup: CDR1 MNHEY, CDR2 SMNVEV (reference sequence). The CDR3 sequence is CASSLWKSTDTQYF. CDR3 sequence (DNA): TGTGCCAGCAGTTTGTGGAAGAGCACAGATACGCAGTATTTT.

V gene TRBV28 combines with J gene TRBJ2-3; TRBD1 matches at 10 bases. J lost 8 bases, V lost 6 bases, and 11 bases had no gene match. Germline CDR1 is MDHEN and CDR2 is SYDVKM. The CDR3 runs 15 residues. CDR3 sequence (DNA): TGTGCCAGCAGGGGGACCGGGACAGGGGTGGGTACGCAGTATTTT. It specifies CASRGTGTGVGTQYF. Full variable domain (remainder filled in from reference TRBV28 and TRBJ2-3): DVKVTQSSRYLVKRTGEKVFLECVQDMDHENMFWYRQDPGLGLRLIYFSYDVKMKEKGDIPEGYSVSREKKERFSLILESASTNQTSMYLCASRGTGTGVGTQYFGPGTRLTVL.

Notes on this clonotype: It may be a read error: a sequence one base away is much more abundant. The chain joins TRBV11-2 to TRBJ1-1, with 7 positions matching TRBD1. There are 16 residues in the CDR3. V shed 4 bases, J shed 2 bases, and the junction held 10 bases outside the gene matches. Germline CDR1 is SGHAT and CDR2 is FQNNGV. The CDR3: CASSSSTGVRNTEAFF. CDR3 bases: TGTGCCAGCAGCTCATCTACAGGGGTTAGAAACACTGAAGCTTTCTTT. The whole variable domain, remainder taken from reference TRBV11-2 and TRBJ1-1, is EAGVAQSPRYKIIEKRQSVAFWCNPISGHATLYWYQQILGQGPKLLIQFQNNGVVDDSQLPKDRFSAERLKGVDSTLKIQPAKLEDSAVYLCASSSSTGVRNTEAFFGQGTRLTVV.

This clonotype was seen many times. V gene TRBV7-2 combines with J gene TRBJ2-3; 13 bases match TRBD2. The germline gives CDR1 SGHTA, CDR2 FQGNSA. There are 16 residues in the CDR3. J was trimmed by 6 bases and V by 4 bases; bases with no gene match: 7. The CDR3 protein is CASSSGTSGTRDTQYF. The CDR3 DNA is TGTGCCAGCAGCTCGGGGACTAGCGGGACGCGGGATACGCAGTATTTT. Complete variable domain (other parts from reference TRBV7-2 and TRBJ2-3): GAGVSQSPSNKVTEKGKDVELRCDPISGHTALYWYRQSLGQGLEFLIYFQGNSAPDKSGLPSDRFSAERTGGSVSTLTIQRTQQEDSAVYLCASSSGTSGTRDTQYFGPGTRLTVL.

In its sample, this clonotype was seen many times. The chain carries TRBV20-1 and TRBJ1-5; 7 bases align to TRBD1. This CDR3 is 15 amino acids long. V was pared by 6 bases and J by 4 bases, with 12 bases of the junction left unmatched. The germline V gene encodes CDR1 DFQATT and CDR2 SNEGSKA (reference sequence). The CDR3 nucleotides read TGCAGTGCCGTAGGGCAGGGGGGCCTGAATCAGCCCCAGCATTTT. Translation gives CSAVGQGGLNQPQHF.

This clonotype was counted between two and nine times. J is TRBJ2-2 and V is TRBV7-2; 7 nucleotides line up with TRBD2. The trim removed 4 bases at V and 5 bases at J, leaving 10 bases unmatched. Germline values: CDR1 SGHTA, CDR2 FQGNSA. This CDR3 comprises 16 residues. The CDR3 DNA sequence: TGTGCCAGCAGCTCCATAGCGGGCCGGGGGACCGGGGAGCTGTTTTTT. Amino acid sequence: CASSSIAGRGTGELFF.

This clonotype occurred a few times. V is TRBV19 and J is TRBJ1-1; the D is unclear. In germline, CDR1 is LNHDA, CDR2 SQIVND (reference sequence). Trimming removed 3 bases at V and 6 bases at J, with 14 bases between. The CDR3 sequence is 14 residues long. This CDR3 reads CASSIPTRSPEAFF. CDR3 DNA sequence: TGTGCCAGTAGTATTCCCACACGGAGCCCTGAAGCTTTCTTT.

The chain couples TRBV4-3 to TRBJ2-3, with 14 positions matching TRBD2. The CDR3 runs to 17 residues. Per the germline V gene, CDR1 is LGHNA and CDR2 is YSLEER. Losses at the gene ends were 4 bases for V and 2 bases for J; bases not matched to a gene: 5. As DNA, the CDR3 is TGCGCCAGCAGCCCGGGACTAGCGGGAGTCAACACAGATACGCAGTATTTT. Encoded protein: CASSPGLAGVNTDTQYF.

In its sample, this clonotype was seen many times. The chain joins TRBV27 to TRBJ1-1; weak D call: TRBD1 (5 bases). In germline, CDR1 is MNHEY, CDR2 SMNVEV (reference sequence). The CDR3 has 15 amino acids. The V gene lost 1 base and the J gene lost 4 bases, with 13 bases spanning the gap. The chain's CDR3 is CASSLLRGYSTEAFF. The DNA for the CDR3 is TGTGCCAGCAGTTTATTGAGGGGCTACTCCACTGAAGCTTTCTTT.

The chain joins TRBV6-2 or TRBV6-3 to TRBJ1-5; perhaps TRBD1 as D (5 bases). The V and J ends lost 8 bases and 0 bases respectively, with 17 bases between them. The CDR3 runs 16 residues. Germline V gene lookup returns CDR1 MNHEY and CDR2 SVGEGT. This chain's CDR3 is CASSNGGTPSNQPQHF. The CDR3 DNA sequence: TGTGCCAGCTCCAATGGGGGGACTCCTAGCAATCAGCCCCAGCATTTT.

This clonotype was recorded many times. The V call is TRBV7-2, the J call TRBJ1-1; no clear D gene. This CDR3 is built from 13 residues. Germline loops: CDR1 SGHTA, CDR2 FQGNSA. Trimming removed 3 bases at V and 2 bases at J, with 7 bases between. The CDR3 nucleotides read TGTGCCAGCAGCTTTAGTTTTAACACTGAAGCTTTCTTT. It is translated as CASSFSFNTEAFF.

The chain recombines TRBV27 with TRBJ2-2; D unclear. V was shortened by 7 bases and J by 2 bases, with 11 bases between the two germline ends. The CDR3 totals 14 residues. CDR1 MNHEY and CDR2 SMNVEV come from the germline V gene (reference sequence). The CDR3: CASTPLINTGELFF. Here the CDR3 DNA reads TGTGCCAGCACCCCGCTTATAAACACCGGGGAGCTGTTTTTT.

This clonotype came up a few times. The chain employs TRBV20-1 and TRBJ1-6; D is unresolved. Trimming pared 3 bases from V and 8 bases from J, leaving 5 bases between. This CDR3 contains 11 residues. The germline CDR1 and CDR2 sequences are DFQATT and SNEGSKA (reference sequence). The CDR3 reads CSARTDSPLHF. In DNA, the CDR3 is TGCAGTGCTAGGACCGATTCACCCCTCCACTTT.

The chain has TRBV5-1 and TRBJ2-1; TRBD2 aligns across 7 bases. The length of the CDR3 is 14 residues. CDR1 SGHRS and CDR2 YFSETQ come from the germline V gene. The trim removed 4 bases at V and 10 bases at J, leaving 11 bases unmatched. Here the CDR3 DNA reads TGCGCCAGCAGCCCATACGGGGGGTGGAGGGAGCAGTTCTTC. This codes for CASSPYGGWREQFF.

This clonotype came up many times. This chain uses TRBV7-2 with TRBJ2-2; 10 bases are a match to TRBD2. The germline V gene has CDR1 SGHTA and CDR2 FQGNSA. There are 18 residues in the CDR3. V shed 2 bases, J shed 4 bases, and the junction held 10 bases outside the gene matches. The CDR3 sequence: CASSLRGPSGGATGELFF. CDR3 in DNA: TGTGCCAGCAGCTTACGAGGACCTAGCGGGGGAGCCACCGGGGAGCTGTTTTTT.